Each of the 14 T cell receptor beta chains below was sequenced from the same sample in a study of blood T cell repertoires in COVID-19. The method was immunoSEQ multiplex PCR; TCRdb's version includes in-frame clones alone and lacks a portion of them. The sample holds 150,000 to 200,000 clones, around 84% seen once. Sequenced input: peripheral blood. These receptors were collected from a woman aged 80 or over with acute or convalescent COVID-19.

V usage is TRBV4-1 and J usage is TRBJ1-5, with TRBD1 matching 11 bases. Germline assignment: CDR1 MGHRA and CDR2 YSYEKL. The CDR3 is made up of 14 amino acids. V dropped 4 bases and J dropped 6; count of bases not matched to a gene: 2. CDR3 nucleotides: TGCGCCAGCAGCCCAGGGACAGGGGGTCAGCCCCAGCATTTT. As protein: CASSPGTGGQPQHF.

This chain joins TRBV28 and TRBJ1-2, with 9 bases lining up with TRBD1. The CDR3 runs 15 residues. The V segment lost 0 bases and the J segment 6 bases; nucleotides outside the gene matches: 5. CDR1 is MDHEN and CDR2 is SYDVKM in the germline V gene. In DNA form, the CDR3 reads TGTGCCAGCAGTTTATGGGGGACAGGGTACGATGGCTACACCTTC. This sequence encodes CASSLWGTGYDGYTF.

V is TRBV29-1 and J is TRBJ1-1; TRBD1 matches 7 bases. V was clipped by 2 bases and J by 5 bases; unmatched bases: 5. CDR1 and CDR2 (germline): SQVTM, ANQGSEA. The CDR3 length is 13 residues. CDR3 residues: CSVESGGWTEAFF. CDR3 in DNA: TGCAGCGTTGAATCAGGGGGGTGGACTGAAGCTTTCTTT.

The V gene is TRBV7-3, the J gene TRBJ2-1; the match to TRBD2 covers 7 bases. This CDR3 spans 13 amino acids. The J segment lost 7 bases and the V segment lost 1 base, leaving 1 base of the junction unmatched. Germline loops: CDR1 SGHTA, CDR2 FQGTGA. The CDR3 here is CASSLIGGNEQFF. The CDR3 nucleotides read TGTGCCAGCAGCTTAATCGGGGGGAATGAGCAGTTCTTC.

V is TRBV11-3 and J is TRBJ2-5; the match to TRBD2 covers 12 bases. Trimming cost V 1 base and J 2 bases; bases outside gene matches: 2. The CDR3 extends over 16 amino acids. Per germline, CDR1 SGHNT and CDR2 YENEEA. The CDR3 sequence: CASSLVLAGGQETQYF. CDR3 DNA sequence: TGTGCCAGCAGCTTAGTTCTAGCGGGAGGGCAAGAGACCCAGTACTTC.

The chain carries TRBV6-5 and TRBJ1-2, with a weak D call TRBD1 (5 bases). Deletions cut 4 bases from V and 3 bases from J, with 12 bases between. Germline CDR1 and CDR2: MNHEY and SVGAGI. There are 14 residues in the CDR3. CDR3 protein: CASSLGPPDYGYTF. The DNA of the CDR3 is TGTGCCAGCAGTTTGGGGCCTCCTGACTATGGCTACACCTTC.

V gene TRBV19 combines with J gene TRBJ1-2, with 7 nucleotides matching TRBD1. The length of the CDR3 is 14 residues. Trimming cost V 5 bases and J 5 bases; bases outside gene matches: 8. From germline, CDR1 is LNHDA and CDR2 SQIVND (reference sequence). CDR3 sequence: CASSQTGTAYGYTF. DNA of the CDR3: TGTGCCAGTAGTCAAACCGGGACAGCATATGGCTACACCTTC.

This clone was counted between two and nine times. The chain has TRBV7-8 and TRBJ2-5; TRBD2 matches 11 bases. In germline, CDR1 is SGHVS, CDR2 FQNEAQ. V gave up 1 base and J gave up 5 bases; unmatched junction bases: 3. This CDR3 spans 15 amino acids. In DNA, the CDR3 is TGTGCCAGCAGCTTAGTAGCGGGGGGGCGCGAGACCCAGTACTTC. It specifies CASSLVAGGRETQYF.

This sequence joins TRBV6-6 and TRBJ2-7, with 16 bases lining up with TRBD2. V shed 8 bases, J shed 7 bases, and the junction held 11 bases outside the gene matches. CDR3 length equals 16 residues. From germline, CDR1 is MNHNY and CDR2 SVGAGI (reference sequence). CDR3 loop: CASAGLAGGLVWEQYF. The CDR3 nucleotides read TGTGCCAGCGCGGGACTAGCGGGAGGGTTGGTTTGGGAGCAGTACTTC.

The chain joins TRBV29-1 to TRBJ1-5, with a possible D match to TRBD1 (6 bases). The germline V gene has CDR1 SQVTM and CDR2 ANQGSEA. Trimming shortened V by 4 bases and J by 5 bases, and 12 bases separated the two germline ends. The CDR3 sequence is 13 residues long. The CDR3 loop is CSVARGRDQPQHF. The CDR3 DNA follows: TGCAGCGTTGCCAGGGGAAGAGATCAGCCCCAGCATTTT.

The genes are TRBV2 and TRBJ2-5; D not certain. Germline lookup yields CDR1 SNHLY and CDR2 FYNNEI. V lost 8 bases, J lost 5 bases, and 9 bases lay in between. The CDR3 loop spans 11 amino acids. In DNA, the CDR3 is TGTGCCAGCGAGGTCTATGAGACCCAGTACTTC. Translation gives CASEVYETQYF.

The chain links TRBV6-1 to TRBJ2-7; the D gene is possibly TRBD2 (5 bases). V was trimmed by 0 bases and J by 2 bases, leaving 11 bases between them. The CDR3 sequence is 15 residues long. Per germline, CDR1 MNHNS and CDR2 SASEGT. DNA of the CDR3: TGTGCCAGCAGTGAAGCGCTTCGGGGAACCTACGAGCAGTACTTC. It yields the protein CASSEALRGTYEQYF.

The table lists this clone with a count of one. The V gene is TRBV5-4, the J gene TRBJ1-3; D gene unclear. The CDR3 totals 15 residues. Trimming removed 2 bases at V and 4 bases at J, with 13 bases between. Germline V lookup: CDR1 SGHNT, CDR2 YYREEE (reference sequence). Written as DNA, the CDR3 is TGTGCCAGCAGCTTCGGAGGGTCCGCCGGAAACACCATATATTTT. Amino acids: CASSFGGSAGNTIYF. The whole variable domain, remainder taken from reference TRBV5-4 and TRBJ1-3, is ETGVTQSPTHLIKTRGQQVTLRCSSQSGHNTVSWYQQALGQGPQFIFQYYREEENGRGNFPPRFSGLQFPNYSSELNVNALELDDSALYLCASSFGGSAGNTIYFGEGSWLTVV.

This clone was seen only a few times. The chain has TRBV9 and TRBJ2-1, with TRBD2 matching over 14 bases. With 3 bases clipped from V and 7 bases from J, the junction kept 3 bases outside the gene matches. The germline V gene encodes CDR1 SGDLS and CDR2 YYNGEE. The CDR3 has 15 amino acids. DNA for the CDR3: TGTGCCAGCAGCGACGGACTAGCGGGAGGAAATGAGCAGTTCTTC. Protein: CASSDGLAGGNEQFF.